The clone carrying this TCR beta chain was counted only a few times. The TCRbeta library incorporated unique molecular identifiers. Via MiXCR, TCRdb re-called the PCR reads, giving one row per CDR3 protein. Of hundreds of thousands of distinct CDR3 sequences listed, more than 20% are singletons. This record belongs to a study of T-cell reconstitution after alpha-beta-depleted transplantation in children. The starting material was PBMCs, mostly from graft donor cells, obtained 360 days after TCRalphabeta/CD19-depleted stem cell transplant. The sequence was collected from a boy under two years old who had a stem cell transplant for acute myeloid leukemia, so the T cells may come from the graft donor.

This CDR3 reads CSASRNYEQYF. In DNA form, the CDR3 reads TGCAGTGCTAGTCGCAACTACGAGCAGTACTTC. This sequence joins TRBV20-1 and TRBJ2-7; D gene unclear. The CDR3 contains 11 residues. V was cut by 3 bases and J by 3 bases, with 6 bases left in between. Germline assignment: CDR1 DFQATT and CDR2 SNEGSKA (reference sequence).